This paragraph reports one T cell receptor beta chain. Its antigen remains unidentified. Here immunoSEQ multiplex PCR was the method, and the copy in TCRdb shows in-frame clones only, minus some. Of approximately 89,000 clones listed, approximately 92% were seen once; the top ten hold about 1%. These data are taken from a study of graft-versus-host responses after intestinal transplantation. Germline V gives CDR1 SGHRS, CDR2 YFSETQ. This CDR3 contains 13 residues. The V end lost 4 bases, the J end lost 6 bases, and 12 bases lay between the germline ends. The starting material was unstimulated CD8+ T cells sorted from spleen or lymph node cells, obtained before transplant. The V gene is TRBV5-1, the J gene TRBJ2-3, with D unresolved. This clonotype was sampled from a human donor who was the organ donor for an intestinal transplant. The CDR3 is CASSPPRSDTQYF. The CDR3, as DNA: TGCGCCAGCAGCCCCCCGCGTTCGGATACGCAGTATTTT.